Described below is a single T cell receptor (beta chain) sequence and its context. This entry comes from a study of blood T cell repertoires in COVID-19. About the study: From T cells, B-cell-depleted T cells, or PBMCs came the material, which was cDNA or gDNA.

Assay: immunoSEQ multiplex PCR; the TCRdb copy retains only in-frame clones and omits some. The sample has roughly 180,000 clones; more than 80% are singletons. V lost 3 bases to trimming and J lost 4 bases, with 18 bases between them. Germline-derived CDR1 and CDR2 are MGHDK and SYGVNS. CDR3 length: 16 residues. The receptor was isolated from a woman aged 40-49 years with COVID-19, enrolled during active disease. The sequenced material came from peripheral blood. The rearrangement joins TRBV25-1 to TRBJ1-2, with D possibly being TRBD1 (5 bases). The CDR3 sequence: CASSDLAGQAFYGYTF. CDR3 in DNA: TGTGCCAGCAGTGATCTGGCAGGGCAGGCGTTCTATGGCTACACCTTC.